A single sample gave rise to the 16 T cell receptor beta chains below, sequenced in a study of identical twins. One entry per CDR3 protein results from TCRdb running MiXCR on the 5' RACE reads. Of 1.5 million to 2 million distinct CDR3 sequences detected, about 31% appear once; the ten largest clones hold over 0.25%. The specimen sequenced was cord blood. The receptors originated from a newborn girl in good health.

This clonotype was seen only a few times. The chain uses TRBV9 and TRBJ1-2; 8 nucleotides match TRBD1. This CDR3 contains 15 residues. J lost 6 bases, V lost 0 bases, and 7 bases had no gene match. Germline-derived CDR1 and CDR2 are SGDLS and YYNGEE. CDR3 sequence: CASSVEAGGGDGYTF. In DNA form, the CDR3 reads TGTGCCAGCAGCGTAGAGGCAGGGGGCGGGGATGGCTACACCTTC.

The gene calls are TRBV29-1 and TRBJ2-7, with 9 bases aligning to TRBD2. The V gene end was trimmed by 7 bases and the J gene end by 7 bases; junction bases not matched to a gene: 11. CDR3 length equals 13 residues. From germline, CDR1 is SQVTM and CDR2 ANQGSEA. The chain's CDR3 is CSAGTSLYNEQYF. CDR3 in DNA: TGCAGCGCCGGGACTAGCCTCTACAATGAGCAGTACTTC.

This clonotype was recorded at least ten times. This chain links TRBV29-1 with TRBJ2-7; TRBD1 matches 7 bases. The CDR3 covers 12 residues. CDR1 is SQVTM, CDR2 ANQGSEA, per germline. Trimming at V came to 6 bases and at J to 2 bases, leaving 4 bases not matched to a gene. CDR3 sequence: CSVRQGPYEQYF. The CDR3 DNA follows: TGCAGCGTGCGACAGGGCCCCTACGAGCAGTACTTC.

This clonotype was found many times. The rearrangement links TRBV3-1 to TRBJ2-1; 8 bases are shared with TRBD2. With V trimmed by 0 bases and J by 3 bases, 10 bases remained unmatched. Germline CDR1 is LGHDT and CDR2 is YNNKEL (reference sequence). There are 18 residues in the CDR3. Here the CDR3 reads CASSQDRISLADYNEQFF. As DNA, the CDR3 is TGTGCCAGCAGCCAAGATCGGATTTCACTAGCGGACTACAATGAGCAGTTCTTC.

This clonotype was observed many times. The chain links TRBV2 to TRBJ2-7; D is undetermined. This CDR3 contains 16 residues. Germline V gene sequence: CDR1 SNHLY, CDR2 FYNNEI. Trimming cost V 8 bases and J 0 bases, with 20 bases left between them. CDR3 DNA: TGTGCCAGCTGGGCCCGTACAGTGGTAATCTCCTACGAGCAGTACTTC. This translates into CASWARTVVISYEQYF.

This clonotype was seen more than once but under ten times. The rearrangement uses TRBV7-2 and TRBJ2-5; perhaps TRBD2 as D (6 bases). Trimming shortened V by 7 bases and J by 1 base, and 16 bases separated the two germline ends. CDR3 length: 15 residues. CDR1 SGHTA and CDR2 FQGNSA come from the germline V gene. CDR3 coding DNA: TGTGCCAGCACCCCTCAGGCGGGACGCCAAGAGACCCAGTACTTC. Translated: CASTPQAGRQETQYF.

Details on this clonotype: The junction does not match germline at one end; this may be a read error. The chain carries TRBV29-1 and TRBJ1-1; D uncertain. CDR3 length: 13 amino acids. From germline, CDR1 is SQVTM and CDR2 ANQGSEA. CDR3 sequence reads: CSAEDDGYTEAFF. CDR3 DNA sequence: TGCAGCGCTGAAGATGACGGATACACTGAAGCTTTCTTT.

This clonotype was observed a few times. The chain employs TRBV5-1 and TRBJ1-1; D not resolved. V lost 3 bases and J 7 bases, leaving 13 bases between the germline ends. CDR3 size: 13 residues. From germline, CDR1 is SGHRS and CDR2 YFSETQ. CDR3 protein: CASSYSAEREAFF. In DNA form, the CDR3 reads TGCGCCAGCAGCTATTCGGCAGAGCGTGAAGCTTTCTTT.

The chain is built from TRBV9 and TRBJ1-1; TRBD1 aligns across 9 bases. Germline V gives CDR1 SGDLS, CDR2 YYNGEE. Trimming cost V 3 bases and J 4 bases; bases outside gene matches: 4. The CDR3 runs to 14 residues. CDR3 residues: CASSAGQGPTEAFF. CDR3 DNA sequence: TGTGCCAGCAGCGCGGGACAGGGCCCCACTGAAGCTTTCTTT.

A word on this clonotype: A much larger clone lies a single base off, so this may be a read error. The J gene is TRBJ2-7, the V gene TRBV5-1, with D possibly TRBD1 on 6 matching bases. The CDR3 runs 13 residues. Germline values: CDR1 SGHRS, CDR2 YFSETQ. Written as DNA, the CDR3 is TGCGCCTGCAGCACGGACAGCCCCTACGAGCAGTACTTC. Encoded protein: CACSTDSPYEQYF.

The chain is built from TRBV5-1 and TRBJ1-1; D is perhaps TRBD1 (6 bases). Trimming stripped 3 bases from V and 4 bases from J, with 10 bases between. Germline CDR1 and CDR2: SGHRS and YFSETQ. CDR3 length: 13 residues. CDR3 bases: TGCGCCAGCAGCTACCTAGGGGGCACTGAAGCTTTCTTT. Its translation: CASSYLGGTEAFF.

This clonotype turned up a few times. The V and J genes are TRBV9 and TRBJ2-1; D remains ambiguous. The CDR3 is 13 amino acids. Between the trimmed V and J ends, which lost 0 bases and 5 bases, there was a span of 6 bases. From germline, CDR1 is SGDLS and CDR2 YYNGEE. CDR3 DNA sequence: TGTGCCAGCAGCGTAGCGGAAGACAATGAGCAGTTCTTC. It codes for CASSVAEDNEQFF.

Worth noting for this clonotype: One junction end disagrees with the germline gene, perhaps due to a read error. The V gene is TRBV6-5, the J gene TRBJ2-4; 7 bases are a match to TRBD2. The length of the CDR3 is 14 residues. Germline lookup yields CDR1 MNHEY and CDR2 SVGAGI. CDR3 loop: CASRFLAAKNTQYF. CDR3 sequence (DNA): TGTGCCAGCAGGTTCCTAGCGGCCAAAAACACTCAGTACTTC.

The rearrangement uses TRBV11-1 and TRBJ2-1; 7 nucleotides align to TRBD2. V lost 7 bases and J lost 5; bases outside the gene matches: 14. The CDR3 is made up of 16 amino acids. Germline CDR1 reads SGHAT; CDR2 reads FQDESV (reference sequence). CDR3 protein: CASIRIWLAAHNEQFF. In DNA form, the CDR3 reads TGTGCCAGCATCCGAATTTGGCTAGCGGCCCACAATGAGCAGTTCTTC.

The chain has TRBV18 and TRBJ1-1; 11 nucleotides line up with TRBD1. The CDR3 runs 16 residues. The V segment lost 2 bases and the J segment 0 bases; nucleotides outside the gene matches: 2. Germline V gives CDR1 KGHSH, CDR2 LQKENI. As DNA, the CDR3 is TGTGCCAGCTCACCAGGACAGGGGGCCATGAACACTGAAGCTTTCTTT. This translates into CASSPGQGAMNTEAFF.

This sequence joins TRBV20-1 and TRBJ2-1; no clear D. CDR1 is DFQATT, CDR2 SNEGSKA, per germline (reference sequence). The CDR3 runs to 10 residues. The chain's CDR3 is CSLRVNEQFF. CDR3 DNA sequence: TGCAGCCTCCGGGTGAATGAGCAGTTCTTC.